This entry lists 26 T cell receptor beta chains sequenced from one sample in a study of T-cell reconstitution after alpha-beta-depleted transplantation in children (dated by TCRdb to the mid-2010s). Libraries were constructed by PCR. TCRdb lists the instrument as Illumina HiSeq 2500. TCR libraries were prepared with molecular barcoding, using unique molecular identifiers to normalize TCRbeta repertoire quantification. TCRdb itself trimmed the public reads at Q25 with fastp, ran MiXCR and retained productive beta chains. Every entry covers one CDR3 protein and lists the most common genes and DNA from its rows. This sample holds hundreds of thousands of distinct CDR3 sequences; approximately 17% were observed only once. The ten largest clones represent about 1.1% of the sample. The sequences come from PBMCs from the stem cell graft donor, collected from the stem cell graft. The receptors here all came from a human donor who donated a stem cell graft to a child with acute myeloid leukemia.

The chain is built from TRBV13 and TRBJ1-5; tentatively, D is TRBD1 (5 bases). The ends were cut back, 5 bases at V and 5 bases at J, with 13 bases in the middle. The CDR3 has 14 residues. Germline lookup yields CDR1 PRHDT and CDR2 FYEKMQ (reference sequence). The CDR3: CASSGGTWDQPQHF. The DNA of the CDR3 is TGTGCCAGCAGCGGCGGGACTTGGGATCAGCCCCAGCATTTT. Based on the CDR3 plus reference TRBV13 and TRBJ1-5, the full variable domain is AAGVIQSPRHLIKEKRETATLKCYPIPRHDTVYWYQQGPGQDPQFLISFYEKMQSDKGSIPDRFSAQQFSDYHSELNMSSLELGDSALYFCASSGGTWDQPQHFGDGTRLSIL.

This clonotype was observed a handful of times. This chain connects TRBV12-3 or TRBV12-4 to TRBJ1-1; TRBD1 is a possible D gene (5 bases). V gave up 0 bases and J gave up 10 bases, with 15 bases separating them. This CDR3 comprises 14 residues. In DNA form, the CDR3 reads TGTGCCAGCAGTTTAGCGGAGGGGTCAGGGCGAGCTTTCTTT. It encodes CASSLAEGSGRAFF.

J is TRBJ2-3 and V is TRBV7-3, with a weak D call TRBD2 (6 bases). V gave up 0 bases and J gave up 1 base, with 20 bases separating them. CDR1 and CDR2 (germline): SGHTA, FQGTGA. The CDR3 consists of 19 residues. The DNA of the CDR3 is TGTGCCAGCAGCTTAACCGACTCCGCAGCGGGCTGGGGCACAGATACGCAGTATTTT. Translation gives CASSLTDSAAGWGTDTQYF.

This clonotype was detected only a few times. This rearrangement joins TRBV7-2 to TRBJ2-3; unclear D gene. Germline V gene data show CDR1 as SGHTA and CDR2 as FQGNSA. V lost 3 bases and J lost 14, with 15 bases in between. This CDR3 contains 12 residues. CDR3 nucleotide sequence: TGTGCCAGCAGCTTCACGGACGTTTTGCTGTATTTT. It is translated as CASSFTDVLLYF.

Details on this clonotype: A much larger clone is a single base away; this may be a read error. The rearrangement links TRBV6-1 to TRBJ2-5; 7 bases match TRBD1. CDR1 is MNHNS and CDR2 is SASEGT in the germline V gene. V dropped 6 bases and J dropped 2; count of bases not matched to a gene: 6. This CDR3 comprises 14 residues. The CDR3 DNA reads TGTGCCAGCAGCCCACCGGGACAGCAAGAGACCCAGTACTTC. This encodes CASSPPGQQETQYF.

The chain links TRBV20-1 to TRBJ1-1, with D perhaps matching TRBD1 (5 bases). Germline V gives CDR1 DFQATT, CDR2 SNEGSKA (reference sequence). Trimming took off 5 bases at V and 2 bases at J, with 15 bases between the two ends. This CDR3 contains 14 residues. This CDR3 reads CSAELDGGNTEAFF. CDR3 DNA: TGCAGTGCTGAACTGGACGGGGGAAACACTGAAGCTTTCTTT.

The table lists this clonotype with a few counts. The rearrangement joins TRBV3-1 to TRBJ2-1, with D possibly TRBD2 on 5 matching bases. The CDR3 spans 16 residues. Germline lookup yields CDR1 LGHDT and CDR2 YNNKEL (reference sequence). The germline V and J ends were trimmed by 4 bases and 5 bases, with 18 bases remaining between them. CDR3 sequence: CASSLTGNTVHNEQFF. CDR3 nucleotides: TGTGCCAGCAGCCTAACGGGGAATACAGTCCACAATGAGCAGTTCTTC.

This clonotype came up many times. The chain carries TRBV20-1 and TRBJ2-7; a weak D match, TRBD2 (6 bases). The CDR3 sequence is 13 residues long. Between the trimmed V and J ends, which lost 1 base and 7 bases, there was a span of 14 bases. CDR1 is DFQATT, CDR2 SNEGSKA, per germline (reference sequence). This CDR3 reads CSARASRGWEQYF. The CDR3 coding sequence is TGCAGTGCTAGAGCTTCACGGGGGTGGGAGCAGTACTTC.

This clonotype has a count of ten or more. This chain connects TRBV7-2 to TRBJ1-1; D not certain. CDR1 is SGHTA, CDR2 FQGNSA, per germline. This CDR3 is built from 16 residues. V was clipped by 1 base and J by 0 bases, with 12 bases between them. CDR3: CASSLGYRAMNTEAFF. The CDR3 DNA sequence: TGTGCCAGCAGCTTAGGTTACCGGGCCATGAACACTGAAGCTTTCTTT.

This clonotype was seen repeatedly, ten times or more. The J gene is TRBJ1-6, the V gene TRBV6-1; D is unclear. Per the germline V gene, CDR1 is MNHNS and CDR2 is SASEGT. Trimming took off 7 bases at V and 5 bases at J, with 15 bases between the two ends. This CDR3 contains 15 residues. The CDR3 reads CASTDRTVDNSPLHF. The DNA for the CDR3 is TGTGCCAGCACCGACCGGACGGTTGATAATTCACCCCTCCACTTT.

This clonotype was observed at least ten times. The rearrangement links TRBV15 to TRBJ1-5; tentatively, D is TRBD1 (5 bases). CDR3 length: 17 amino acids. The V gene lost 1 base and the J gene lost 0 bases, with 13 bases spanning the gap. Germline lookup yields CDR1 LNHNV and CDR2 YYDKDF (reference sequence). The CDR3 DNA reads TGTGCCACCAGCAGAGGACGCAGGGATAGTAGCAATCAGCCCCAGCATTTT. This sequence encodes CATSRGRRDSSNQPQHF.

The chain joins TRBV7-9 to TRBJ1-1; no clear D. Trimming took off 2 bases at V and 4 bases at J, with 2 bases between the two ends. This CDR3 region has 11 residues. Germline CDR1 SEHNR, CDR2 FQNEAQ (reference sequence). DNA for the CDR3: TGTGCCAGCAGCTTACCCACTGAAGCTTTCTTT. This translates into CASSLPTEAFF. Combining the CDR3 with reference TRBV7-9 and TRBJ1-1 gives the whole variable domain DTGVSQNPRHKITKRGQNVTFRCDPISEHNRLYWYRQTLGQGPEFLTYFQNEAQLEKSRLLSDRFSAERPKGSFSTLEIQRTEQGDSAMYLCASSLPTEAFFGQGTRLTVV.

This clonotype has more than one count but fewer than ten. V is TRBV12-3 or TRBV12-4 and J is TRBJ1-2, with D unclear. V was clipped by 5 bases and J by 8 bases, with 12 bases between them. The CDR3 covers 12 residues. The CDR3 loop is CASSPREKGYTF. As DNA, the CDR3 is TGTGCCAGCAGTCCGAGGGAGAAGGGCTACACCTTC.

This clonotype was detected ten times or more. The chain uses TRBV7-2 and TRBJ1-3, with TRBD1 matching 7 bases. Germline trimming cut 5 bases from V and 8 bases from J; bases unmatched to any gene: 12. Germline CDR1 reads SGHTA; CDR2 reads FQGNSA. The length of the CDR3 is 15 residues. CDR3 DNA sequence: TGTGCCAGCAGCCCAGCAGGGGGGACGACGCACACCATATATTTT. The encoded protein is CASSPAGGTTHTIYF.

On this clonotype: A read error may account for a junction end that differs from germline. V usage is TRBV4-2 and J usage is TRBJ1-6, with D unresolved. Looked up from germline, CDR1 is LGHNA and CDR2 is YNFKEQ. The CDR3 extends over 16 amino acids. CDR3 coding DNA: TGTGCCATCAGCCCCGGGGTCGGCTCCTATAATTCACCCCTCCACTTT. Residues: CAISPGVGSYNSPLHF.

This clonotype was recorded once. A much larger clonotype is one base distant, so this may be a read error. The rearrangement uses TRBV11-1 and TRBJ2-3, with 7 positions matching TRBD1. The CDR3 is 16 amino acids. Germline V gives CDR1 SGHAT, CDR2 FQDESV (reference sequence). The CDR3 sequence: CSSSPRDRLYTDTQYF. The CDR3 DNA reads TGTTCCAGCAGCCCCAGGGACAGACTATACACAGATACGCAGTATTTT.

This clonotype was observed a handful of times. The rearrangement joins TRBV18 to TRBJ1-5; perhaps TRBD1 as D (5 bases). CDR3 length: 14 residues. The germline V gene has CDR1 KGHSH and CDR2 LQKENI. The V end was cut by 4 bases, the J end by 0 bases, with 7 bases between. The chain's CDR3 is CASSQQGSNQPQHF. In DNA form, the CDR3 reads TGTGCCAGCTCACAGCAGGGTAGCAATCAGCCCCAGCATTTT.

This clonotype was recorded a few times. The chain employs TRBV12-3 or TRBV12-4 and TRBJ2-7; D unresolved. The ends were cut back, 5 bases at V and 3 bases at J, with 20 bases in the middle. The CDR3 covers 16 residues. As DNA, the CDR3 is TGTGCCAGCAGTGGACCTAGGGAATATTTCGACTACGAGCAGTACTTC. This gives the protein CASSGPREYFDYEQYF.

This clonotype showed up just a few times. The chain couples TRBV28 to TRBJ2-6; D remains ambiguous. The CDR3 sequence is 17 residues long. V was cut by 2 bases and J by 0 bases, with 11 bases left in between. The V gene's germline CDR1 is MDHEN and CDR2 SYDVKM. For the CDR3, the DNA is TGTGCCAGCAGTTTAGTAATGGGCATCTCTGGGGCCAACGTCCTGACTTTC. Amino acid sequence: CASSLVMGISGANVLTF.

Of note for this clonotype: One base away lies a much larger clone, so this may be a sequencing read error. The rearrangement joins TRBV15 to TRBJ2-5, with D unclear. The germline gives CDR1 LNHNV, CDR2 YYDKDF (reference sequence). V was cut by 0 bases and J by 9 bases, with 14 bases left in between. The CDR3 loop spans 14 amino acids. The CDR3 spells CATSRDRAVGAQYF. Here the CDR3 DNA reads TGTGCCACCAGCAGAGATCGGGCGGTTGGCGCCCAGTACTTC.

There are a few counts of this clonotype. CDR3 sequence: CASSLVPGAANYGYTF. The DNA for the CDR3 is TGCGCCAGCAGCTTGGTCCCAGGGGCAGCTAACTATGGCTACACCTTC. The genes are TRBV5-1 and TRBJ1-2; tentative D call: TRBD1 (6 bases). The CDR3 extends over 16 amino acids. The germline gives CDR1 SGHRS, CDR2 YFSETQ. V dropped 0 bases and J dropped 0 bases, with 12 bases sitting between them.

The chain combines TRBV25-1 with TRBJ2-7; 7 nucleotides match TRBD2. Germline V lookup: CDR1 MGHDK, CDR2 SYGVNS. Germline trimming cut 4 bases from V and 5 bases from J; bases unmatched to any gene: 2. The CDR3 runs 12 residues. The CDR3 nucleotides read TGTGCCAGCAGTGGGGGGGGGGACGAGCAGTACGTC. Translation: CASSGGGDEQYV.

This clonotype occurred a few times. V gene TRBV2 combines with J gene TRBJ2-7, with 8 nucleotides matching TRBD2. The CDR3 loop spans 12 amino acids. Germline loops: CDR1 SNHLY, CDR2 FYNNEI. Unmatched junction bases numbered 3, after V lost 5 bases and J lost 6 bases. The CDR3 DNA reads as TGTGCCAGCAGTTTAGCGGGGACCGAGCAGTACGTC. Its translation: CASSLAGTEQYV.

This clonotype was recorded a few times. V is TRBV7-2 and J is TRBJ2-5; possibly TRBD1 or TRBD2 for D (5 bases each). From germline, CDR1 is SGHTA and CDR2 FQGNSA. Trimming cost V 5 bases and J 7 bases, with 17 bases left between them. The CDR3 loop spans 14 amino acids. The CDR3 DNA sequence: TGTGCCAGCAGCCCGAGACAGCAGAGGGGGACCCAGTACTTC. Its protein product is CASSPRQQRGTQYF.

This clonotype was counted only a few times. The chain joins TRBV24-1 to TRBJ2-1, with D possibly matching TRBD2 (7 bases). Looked up from germline, CDR1 is KGHDR and CDR2 is SFDVKD. This CDR3 comprises 14 residues. V gave up 6 bases and J gave up 9 bases, with 17 bases separating them. CDR3 DNA: TGTGCCACCAGTCATCCCGGGGGGCCAGGTGAGCAGTTCTTC. Its protein is CATSHPGGPGEQFF.

This clonotype has ten or more counts. V gene TRBV20-1 combines with J gene TRBJ1-2; 7 nucleotides align to TRBD1. After removal of 0 bases from V and 6 bases from J, the junction contained 7 bases not matched to a gene. The CDR3 contains 14 residues. Germline loops: CDR1 DFQATT, CDR2 SNEGSKA (reference sequence). The CDR3 loop reads CSAREGQGVHGYTF. The CDR3 DNA follows: TGCAGTGCTAGAGAGGGGCAGGGGGTGCATGGCTACACCTTC.